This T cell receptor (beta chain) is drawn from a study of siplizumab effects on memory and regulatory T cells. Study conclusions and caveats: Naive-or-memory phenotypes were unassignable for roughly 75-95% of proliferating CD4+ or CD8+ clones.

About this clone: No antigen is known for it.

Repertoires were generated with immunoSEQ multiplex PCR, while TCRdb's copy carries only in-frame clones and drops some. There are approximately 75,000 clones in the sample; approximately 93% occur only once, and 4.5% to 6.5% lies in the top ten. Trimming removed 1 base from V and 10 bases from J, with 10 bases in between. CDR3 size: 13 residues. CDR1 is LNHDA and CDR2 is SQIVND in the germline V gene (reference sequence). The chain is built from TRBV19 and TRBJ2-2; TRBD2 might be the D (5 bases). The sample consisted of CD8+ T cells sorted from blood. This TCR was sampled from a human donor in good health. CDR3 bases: TGTGCCAGTAGTATAGGGGGAGAGGAGGAGCTGTTTTTT. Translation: CASSIGGEEELFF.